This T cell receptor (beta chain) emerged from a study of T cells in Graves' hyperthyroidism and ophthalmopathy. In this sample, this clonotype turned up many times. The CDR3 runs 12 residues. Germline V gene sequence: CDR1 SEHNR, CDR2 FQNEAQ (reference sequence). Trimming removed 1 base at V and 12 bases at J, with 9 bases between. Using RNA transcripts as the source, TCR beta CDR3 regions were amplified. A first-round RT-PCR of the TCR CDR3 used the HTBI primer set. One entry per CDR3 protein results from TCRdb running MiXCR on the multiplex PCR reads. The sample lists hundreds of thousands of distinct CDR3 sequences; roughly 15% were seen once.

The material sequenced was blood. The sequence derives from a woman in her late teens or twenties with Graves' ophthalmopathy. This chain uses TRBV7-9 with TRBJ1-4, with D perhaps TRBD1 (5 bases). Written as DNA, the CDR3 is TGTGCCAGCAGCTTAGGACGGGGGGAACTGTTTTTT. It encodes CASSLGRGELFF.